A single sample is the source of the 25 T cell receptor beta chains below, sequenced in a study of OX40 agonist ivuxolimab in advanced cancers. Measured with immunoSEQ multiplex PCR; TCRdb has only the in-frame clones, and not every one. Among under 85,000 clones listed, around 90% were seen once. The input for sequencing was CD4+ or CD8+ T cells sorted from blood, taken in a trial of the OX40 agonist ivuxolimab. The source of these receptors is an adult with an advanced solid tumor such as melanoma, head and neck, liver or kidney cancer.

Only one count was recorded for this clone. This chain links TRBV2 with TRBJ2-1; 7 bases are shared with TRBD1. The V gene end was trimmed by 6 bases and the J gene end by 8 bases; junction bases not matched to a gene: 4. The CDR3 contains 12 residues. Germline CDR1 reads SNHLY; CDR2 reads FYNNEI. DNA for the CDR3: TGTGCCAGCAGCCGGGGACAGCATGAGCAGTTCTTC. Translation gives CASSRGQHEQFF.

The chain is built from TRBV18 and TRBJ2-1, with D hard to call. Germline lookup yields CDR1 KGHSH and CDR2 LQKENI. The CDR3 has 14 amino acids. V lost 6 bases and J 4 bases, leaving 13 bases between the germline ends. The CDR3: CASSPEGVYNEQFF. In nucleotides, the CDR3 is TGTGCCAGCTCCCCGGAAGGAGTTTACAATGAGCAGTTCTTC.

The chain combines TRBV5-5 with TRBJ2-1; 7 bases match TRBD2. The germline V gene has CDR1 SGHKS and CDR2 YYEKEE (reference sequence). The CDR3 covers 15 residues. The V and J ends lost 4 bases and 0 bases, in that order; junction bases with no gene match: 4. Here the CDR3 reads CASSQGLVSYNEQFF. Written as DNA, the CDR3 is TGTGCCAGCAGCCAAGGACTAGTCTCCTACAATGAGCAGTTCTTC. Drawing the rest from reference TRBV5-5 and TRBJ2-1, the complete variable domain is DAGVTQSPTHLIKTRGQQVTLRCSPISGHKSVSWYQQVLGQGPQFIFQYYEKEERGRGNFPDRFSARQFPNYSSELNVNALLLGDSALYLCASSQGLVSYNEQFFGPGTRLTVL.

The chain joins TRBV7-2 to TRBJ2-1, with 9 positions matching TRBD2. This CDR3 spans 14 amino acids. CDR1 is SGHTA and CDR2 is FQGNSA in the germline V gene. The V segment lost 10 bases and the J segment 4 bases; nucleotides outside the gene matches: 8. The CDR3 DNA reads TGTGCCACCCACGGACTAGCGACTTACAATGAGCAGTTCTTC. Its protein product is CATHGLATYNEQFF.

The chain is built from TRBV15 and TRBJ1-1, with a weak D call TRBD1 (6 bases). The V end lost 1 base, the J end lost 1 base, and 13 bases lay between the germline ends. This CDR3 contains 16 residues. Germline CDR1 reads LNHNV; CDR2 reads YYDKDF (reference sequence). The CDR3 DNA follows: TGTGCCACCAGCAGAGTAAGAACAGGGCCGAACACTGAAGCTTTCTTT. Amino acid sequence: CATSRVRTGPNTEAFF.

CDR3 nucleotides: TGTGCCAGCAGGGAACTGGCTAGCGGGCTGAATGAGCAGTTCTTC. Protein: CASRELASGLNEQFF. This sequence joins TRBV2 and TRBJ2-1, with 8 bases that match TRBD2. CDR1 is SNHLY, CDR2 FYNNEI, per germline. This CDR3 comprises 15 residues. J was trimmed by 7 bases and V by 6 bases; bases with no gene match: 11.

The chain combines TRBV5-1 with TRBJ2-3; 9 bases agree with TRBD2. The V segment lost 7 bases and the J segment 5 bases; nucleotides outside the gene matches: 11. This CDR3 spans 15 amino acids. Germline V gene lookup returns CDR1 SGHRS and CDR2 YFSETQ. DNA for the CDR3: TGCGCCAGCGGCCTGGGCGGGAGGGGTCAAGATACGCAGTATTTT. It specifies CASGLGGRGQDTQYF.

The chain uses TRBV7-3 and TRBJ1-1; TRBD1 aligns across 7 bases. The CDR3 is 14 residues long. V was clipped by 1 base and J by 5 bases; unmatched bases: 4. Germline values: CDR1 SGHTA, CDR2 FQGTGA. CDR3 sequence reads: CASSLRGGDTEAFF. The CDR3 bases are TGTGCCAGCAGCTTAAGAGGGGGCGATACTGAAGCTTTCTTT.

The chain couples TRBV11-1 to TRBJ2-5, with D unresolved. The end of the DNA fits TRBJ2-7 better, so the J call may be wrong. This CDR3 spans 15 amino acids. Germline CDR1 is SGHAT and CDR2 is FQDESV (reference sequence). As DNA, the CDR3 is TGTGCCAGCAGCTTAGAGGTCGGAACCTCCTACGAGCAGTACTTC. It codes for CASSLEVGTSYEQYF.

The CDR3 region has the DNA TGTGCCAGTGCAAGGACCTCCAACGGCAATCAGCCCCAGCATTTT. Encoded protein: CASARTSNGNQPQHF. The V call is TRBV5-5, the J call TRBJ1-5; D is unclear. Germline values: CDR1 SGHKS, CDR2 YYEKEE (reference sequence). CDR3 length: 15 residues. V was cut by 8 bases and J by 2 bases, with 17 bases left in between.

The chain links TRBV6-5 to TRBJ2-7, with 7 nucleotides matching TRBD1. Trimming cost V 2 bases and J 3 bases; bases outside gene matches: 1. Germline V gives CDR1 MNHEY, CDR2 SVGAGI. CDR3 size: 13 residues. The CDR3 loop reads CASSYDRDYEQYF. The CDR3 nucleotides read TGTGCCAGCAGTTACGACAGGGACTACGAGCAGTACTTC.

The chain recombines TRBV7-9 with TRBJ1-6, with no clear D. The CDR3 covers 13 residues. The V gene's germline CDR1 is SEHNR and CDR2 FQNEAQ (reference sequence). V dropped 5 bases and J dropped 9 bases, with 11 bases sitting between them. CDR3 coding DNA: TGTGCCAGCAGCCCCCCCGCGAGTTCACCCCTCCACTTT. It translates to CASSPPASSPLHF.

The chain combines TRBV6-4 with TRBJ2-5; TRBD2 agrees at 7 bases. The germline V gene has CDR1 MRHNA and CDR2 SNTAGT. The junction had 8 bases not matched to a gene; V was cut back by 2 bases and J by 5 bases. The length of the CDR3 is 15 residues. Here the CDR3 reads CASSDGWGGSETQYF. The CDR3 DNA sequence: TGTGCCAGCAGTGACGGTTGGGGAGGGAGCGAGACCCAGTACTTC.

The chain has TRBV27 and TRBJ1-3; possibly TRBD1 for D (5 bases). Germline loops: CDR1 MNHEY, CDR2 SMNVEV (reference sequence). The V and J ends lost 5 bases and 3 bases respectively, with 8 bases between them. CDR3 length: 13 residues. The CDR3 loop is CASSPGLGNTIYF. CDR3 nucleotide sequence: TGTGCCAGCAGTCCAGGGCTTGGAAACACCATATATTTT.

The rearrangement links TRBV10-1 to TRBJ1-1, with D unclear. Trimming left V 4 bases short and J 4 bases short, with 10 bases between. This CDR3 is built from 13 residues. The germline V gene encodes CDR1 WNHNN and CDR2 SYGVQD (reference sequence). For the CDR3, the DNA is TGCGCCAGCAGTGGGAGTCCGGGCACTGAAGCTTTCTTT. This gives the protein CASSGSPGTEAFF.

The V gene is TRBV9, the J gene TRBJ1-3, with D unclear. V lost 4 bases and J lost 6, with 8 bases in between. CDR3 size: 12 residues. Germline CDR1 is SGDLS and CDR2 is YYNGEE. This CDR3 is CASSIHQNTIYF. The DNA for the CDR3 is TGTGCCAGCAGCATACATCAAAACACCATATATTTT. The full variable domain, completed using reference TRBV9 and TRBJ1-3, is DSGVTQTPKHLITATGQRVTLRCSPRSGDLSVYWYQQSLDQGLQFLIQYYNGEERAKGNILERFSAQQFPDLHSELNLSSLELGDSALYFCASSIHQNTIYFGEGSWLTVV.

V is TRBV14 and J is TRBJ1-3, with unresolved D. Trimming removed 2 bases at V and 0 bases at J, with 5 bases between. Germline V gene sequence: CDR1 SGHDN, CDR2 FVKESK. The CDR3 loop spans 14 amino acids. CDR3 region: CASSQYLSGNTIYF. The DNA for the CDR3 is TGTGCCAGCAGCCAATATCTCTCTGGAAACACCATATATTTT. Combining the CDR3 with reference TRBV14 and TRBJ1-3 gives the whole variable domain EAGVTQFPSHSVIEKGQTVTLRCDPISGHDNLYWYRRVMGKEIKFLLHFVKESKQDESGMPNNRFLAERTGGTYSTLKVQPAELEDSGVYFCASSQYLSGNTIYFGEGSWLTVV.

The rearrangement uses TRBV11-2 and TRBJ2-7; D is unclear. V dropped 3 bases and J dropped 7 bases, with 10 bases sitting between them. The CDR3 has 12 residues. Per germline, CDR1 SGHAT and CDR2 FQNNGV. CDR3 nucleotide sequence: TGTGCCAGCAGCTTTTACATGGGGGAGCAGTACTTC. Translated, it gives CASSFYMGEQYF.

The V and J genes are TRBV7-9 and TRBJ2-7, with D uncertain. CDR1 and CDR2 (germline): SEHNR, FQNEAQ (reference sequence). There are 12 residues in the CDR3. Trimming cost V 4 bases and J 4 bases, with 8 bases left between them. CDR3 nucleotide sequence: TGTGCCAGCAGCTCACAAGGATACGAGCAGTACTTC. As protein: CASSSQGYEQYF.

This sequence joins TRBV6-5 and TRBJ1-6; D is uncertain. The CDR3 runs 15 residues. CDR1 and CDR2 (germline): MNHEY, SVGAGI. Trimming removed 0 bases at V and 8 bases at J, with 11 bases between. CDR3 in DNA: TGTGCCAGCAGTTACTCGCGGCAGGCGGATTCACCCCTCCACTTT. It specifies CASSYSRQADSPLHF.

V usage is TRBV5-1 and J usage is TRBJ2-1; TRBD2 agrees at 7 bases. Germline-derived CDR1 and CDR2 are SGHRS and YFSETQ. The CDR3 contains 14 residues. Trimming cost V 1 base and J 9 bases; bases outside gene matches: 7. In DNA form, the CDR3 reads TGCGCCAGCAGCTTGCGTCCCGGCGGGGGTGAGCAGTTCTTC. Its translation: CASSLRPGGGEQFF.

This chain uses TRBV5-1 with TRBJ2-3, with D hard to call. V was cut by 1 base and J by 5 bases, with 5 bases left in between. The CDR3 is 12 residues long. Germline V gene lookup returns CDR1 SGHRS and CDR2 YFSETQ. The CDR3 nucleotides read TGCGCCAGCAGCTTGAATATAGATACGCAGTATTTT. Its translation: CASSLNIDTQYF. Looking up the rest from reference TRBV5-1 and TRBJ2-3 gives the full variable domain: KAGVTQTPRYLIKTRGQQVTLSCSPISGHRSVSWYQQTPGQGLQFLFEYFSETQRNKGNFPGRFSGRQFSNSRSEMNVSTLELGDSALYLCASSLNIDTQYFGPGTRLTVL.

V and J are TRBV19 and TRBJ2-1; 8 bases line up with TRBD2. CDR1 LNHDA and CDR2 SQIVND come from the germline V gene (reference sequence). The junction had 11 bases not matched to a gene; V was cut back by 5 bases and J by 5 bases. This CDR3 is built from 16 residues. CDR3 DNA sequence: TGTGCCAGTAGTGTTTGGACTAGCCCAAATCACAATGAGCAGTTCTTC. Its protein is CASSVWTSPNHNEQFF.

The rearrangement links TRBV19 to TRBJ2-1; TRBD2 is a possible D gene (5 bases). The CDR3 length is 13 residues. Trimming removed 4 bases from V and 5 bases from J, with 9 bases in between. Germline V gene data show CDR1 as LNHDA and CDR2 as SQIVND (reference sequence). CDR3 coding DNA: TGTGCCAGTAGTAATGCGGAGGACAATGAGCAGTTCTTC. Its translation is CASSNAEDNEQFF.

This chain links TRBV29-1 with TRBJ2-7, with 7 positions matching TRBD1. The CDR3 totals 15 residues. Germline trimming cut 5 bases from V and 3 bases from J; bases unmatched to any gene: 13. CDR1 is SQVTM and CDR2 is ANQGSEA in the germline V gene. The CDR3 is CSVRDRVGSGYEQYF. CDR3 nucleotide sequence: TGCAGCGTTCGAGACAGGGTCGGATCTGGCTACGAGCAGTACTTC.